Each of the 7 T cell receptor beta chains below was sequenced from the same sample in a study of metastatic and nonmetastatic thyroid tumors. Each patient went into thyroid surgery without having received any treatment. TCRdb recomputed clones from the PCR reads via MiXCR. The sample consists of approximately 26,000 clones, roughly 25% of them appearing once. The sequencing sample was made of blood. Receptor source: a female donor with papillary thyroid cancer or a benign thyroid nodule (not recorded which). Some clones in this sample may be carry-over from other donors' samples.

In this sample, this clone turned up many times. The chain recombines TRBV7-9 with TRBJ2-7; 8 nucleotides agree with TRBD1. J gave up 6 bases and V 1 base, and 5 bases lay outside the gene matches. Germline V gene sequence: CDR1 SEHNR, CDR2 FQNEAQ (reference sequence). The CDR3 consists of 14 residues. The CDR3 coding sequence is TGTGCCAGCAGCTTAGTAGGACAGGGAGGCGAGCAGTACTTC. Protein: CASSLVGQGGEQYF.

By share, this clone counts as medium-sized (0.01 to 0.1%). The rearrangement uses TRBV5-1 and TRBJ2-2, with D tentatively TRBD2 (6 bases). Germline values: CDR1 SGHRS, CDR2 YFSETQ. V shed 0 bases and J shed 7 bases, with 13 bases lying between them. CDR3 length: 15 residues. DNA for the CDR3: TGCGCCAGCAGCTTGGGCTCGGGAGCGAGCGGGGAGCTGTTTTTT. Amino acids: CASSLGSGASGELFF.

The chain combines TRBV5-6 with TRBJ2-5; D may correspond to TRBD1 or TRBD2 (6 bases each). CDR1 and CDR2 from the germline V gene are SGHDT and YYEEEE. The ends were cut back, 0 bases at V and 7 bases at J, with 13 bases in the middle. The CDR3 totals 14 residues. The CDR3 loop reads CASSLVPGAPTQYF. The CDR3 nucleotides are TGTGCCAGCAGCTTGGTGCCGGGGGCTCCGACCCAGTACTTC.

In its sample, this clone was seen a few times. Other DNA sequences of this sample code for an identical CDR3. The DNA for the CDR3 is TGTGCTAGTGCCCTTGGTGGAAACAACCAGCCCCAGCATTTT. This sequence encodes CASALGGNNQPQHF. The chain links TRBV12-5 to TRBJ1-5; D is undetermined. Trimming took 7 bases from V and 7 from J, leaving 17 bases between them. CDR1 LGHNT and CDR2 FRNRAP come from the germline V gene. The CDR3 totals 14 residues.

The table lists this clone with many counts. The V and J genes are TRBV20-1 and TRBJ1-2; a possible D gene is TRBD1 (5 bases). The CDR3 spans 12 residues. Germline CDR1 reads DFQATT; CDR2 reads SNEGSKA (reference sequence). Deletions cut 5 bases from V and 1 base from J, with 8 bases between. The CDR3 spells CSAGDGNYGYTF. The CDR3, as DNA: TGCAGTGCTGGGGACGGTAACTATGGCTACACCTTC.

The chain has TRBV7-8 and TRBJ1-2; no clear D gene. Germline assignment: CDR1 SGHVS and CDR2 FQNEAQ. The V end was cut by 1 base, the J end by 4 bases, with 7 bases between. CDR3 length: 13 amino acids. Here the CDR3 DNA reads TGTGCCAGCAGCTTAGGGAGCCGCTATGGCTACACCTTC. It yields the protein CASSLGSRYGYTF.

This clone is judged medium-sized. The V gene is TRBV6-1, the J gene TRBJ1-2; 7 nucleotides line up with TRBD1. This CDR3 is built from 13 residues. The ends lost 6 bases at V and 4 bases at J; junction bases unmatched: 5. Germline-derived CDR1 and CDR2 are MNHNS and SASEGT. The CDR3 sequence: CASSPGQTYGYTF. CDR3 coding DNA: TGTGCCAGCAGCCCGGGACAGACCTATGGCTACACCTTC.